This TCR beta chain appears in the sequencing data of a study of CD8 T cells in ankylosing spondylitis. Study results and caveats: A motif in TCR beta, a set of seven to nine highly homologous variants, appeared characteristic of ankylosing spondylitis blood.

Quantitative 5'-RACE with molecular barcodes produced the TCR beta libraries. TCRdb passed the 5' RACE reads through MiXCR, listing each CDR3 protein once. Of 40,000 or so distinct CDR3 sequences listed, 10% are singletons. The germline V gene encodes CDR1 SGDLS and CDR2 YYNGEE. V was pared by 3 bases and J by 7 bases, with 8 bases of the junction left unmatched. The CDR3 spans 16 residues. Judged by abundance, this clonotype is medium-sized. What it recognizes is unknown. This receptor was obtained from a male donor with ankylosing spondylitis or in good health (not recorded which). The J gene is TRBJ2-1, the V gene TRBV9; TRBD2 matches 12 bases. Sequencing was done on a sample of blood, either unsorted or a sorted T cell fraction (not recorded which). CDR3 residues: CASSEAPGTSGNEQFF. CDR3 nucleotide sequence: TGTGCCAGCAGCGAGGCCCCCGGGACTAGCGGGAATGAGCAGTTCTTC.